One and the same sample provided the 21 T cell receptor beta chains below, sequenced in a study of shared clonotypes between healthy human individuals. Cells designated naive CD8 were CD45RO-negative and were positively selected for CCR7, with terminally differentiated effector memory CD45RA+ cells excluded. Using immunoSEQ multiplex PCR, the repertoire was profiled, and TCRdb retains in-frame clones only, with some absent. The table includes about 2.2 million clones, over 85% detected once. Sequences were obtained from naive CD8+ T cells from PBMCs. The receptors were gathered from a man aged 18 to 29 in good health. Some clones in this sample may be carry-over from other donors' samples.

This chain links TRBV27 with TRBJ2-3; D remains ambiguous. V gave up 5 bases and J gave up 2 bases, with 8 bases separating them. This CDR3 spans 13 amino acids. Germline CDR1 and CDR2: MNHEY and SMNVEV (reference sequence). The CDR3 sequence is CASSTPYTDTQYF. The DNA for the CDR3 is TGTGCCAGCAGTACCCCATACACAGATACGCAGTATTTT.

The chain has TRBV25-1 and TRBJ1-1; D may be TRBD1 (6 bases). The CDR3 is 15 amino acids. The V and J ends lost 0 bases and 5 bases respectively, with 13 bases between them. Germline values: CDR1 MGHDK, CDR2 SYGVNS. The CDR3 region is CASSEYWGARTEAFF. The CDR3 DNA reads as TGTGCCAGCAGTGAATATTGGGGGGCCAGGACTGAAGCTTTCTTT.

In regard to this clone: Additional DNA sequences in this sample encode the identical CDR3. The CDR3 DNA reads TGTGCCAGTAGTATAGGGGACAGGTACAATGAGCAGTTCTTC. It specifies CASSIGDRYNEQFF. This chain connects TRBV19 to TRBJ2-1, with 8 bases that match TRBD1. The CDR3 is made up of 14 amino acids. Per germline, CDR1 LNHDA and CDR2 SQIVND (reference sequence). V lost 1 base, J lost 4 bases, and 0 bases stayed unmatched. Together with reference TRBV19 and TRBJ2-1, the CDR3 gives the full variable domain: DGGITQSPKYLFRKEGQNVTLSCEQNLNHDAMYWYRQDPGQGLRLIYYSQIVNDFQKGDIAEGYSVSREKKESFPLTVTSAQKNPTAFYLCASSIGDRYNEQFFGPGTRLTVL.

The chain joins TRBV7-9 to TRBJ2-1; D possibly corresponds to TRBD1 (5 bases). Trimming took 4 bases from V and 0 from J, leaving 16 bases between them. Germline V gene data show CDR1 as SEHNR and CDR2 as FQNEAQ (reference sequence). The CDR3 contains 17 residues. In DNA form, the CDR3 reads TGTGCCAGCAGCTCACTTCCTCCAGGGCTCTCCTACAATGAGCAGTTCTTC. It codes for CASSSLPPGLSYNEQFF.

The chain carries TRBV27 and TRBJ2-2; TRBD2 matches at 10 bases. The V segment lost 5 bases and the J segment 1 base; nucleotides outside the gene matches: 4. The CDR3 runs 16 residues. CDR1 is MNHEY and CDR2 is SMNVEV in the germline V gene (reference sequence). CDR3 sequence reads: CASSQGTSVNTGELFF. The CDR3 DNA sequence: TGTGCCAGCAGTCAAGGGACTAGCGTGAACACCGGGGAGCTGTTTTTT.

Worth noting for this clone: Other nucleotide sequences in the sample specify the same CDR3. The chain is built from TRBV4-3 and TRBJ2-1; D uncertain. The V and J ends lost 0 bases and 7 bases respectively, with 4 bases between them. The CDR3 loop spans 12 amino acids. Germline CDR1 is LGHNA and CDR2 is YSLEER. In DNA, the CDR3 is TGCGCCAGCAGCCAAGAGGGGAATGAGCAGTTCTTC. Amino acid sequence: CASSQEGNEQFF.

The DNA of the CDR3 is TGTGCCAGCAGAGAGGGACAGTTCCCCTCCTACGAGCAGTACTTC. Translation: CASREGQFPSYEQYF. The V and J genes are TRBV2 and TRBJ2-7; TRBD1 matches 7 bases. This CDR3 comprises 15 residues. The germline gives CDR1 SNHLY, CDR2 FYNNEI. Losses at the gene ends were 6 bases for V and 0 bases for J; bases not matched to a gene: 8.

CDR3 region: CASSLKQGQETQYF. In nucleotides, the CDR3 is TGTGCCAGCAGCTTGAAGCAGGGCCAAGAGACCCAGTACTTC. This rearrangement joins TRBV5-6 to TRBJ2-5, with a weak D call TRBD1 (5 bases). The V gene lost 1 base and the J gene lost 1 base, with 8 bases spanning the gap. The CDR3 runs 14 residues. Germline lookup yields CDR1 SGHDT and CDR2 YYEEEE.

The J gene is TRBJ2-1, the V gene TRBV6-1, with TRBD2 as a possible D gene (5 bases). The germline V gene has CDR1 MNHNS and CDR2 SASEGT. V lost 8 bases and J lost 4, with 12 bases in between. This CDR3 is built from 13 residues. The CDR3 reads CASQDGIYNEQFF. DNA of the CDR3: TGTGCCAGCCAGGACGGGATTTACAATGAGCAGTTCTTC.

The genes are TRBV7-9 and TRBJ1-2; D remains ambiguous. V was shortened by 4 bases and J by 8 bases, with 11 bases between the two germline ends. There are 12 residues in the CDR3. From germline, CDR1 is SEHNR and CDR2 FQNEAQ (reference sequence). CDR3 in amino acids: CASSSLGRGYTF. The CDR3 DNA sequence: TGTGCCAGCAGCTCCCTCGGGAGAGGCTACACCTTC.

The V call is TRBV29-1, the J call TRBJ2-2; D is possibly TRBD2 (5 bases). The CDR3 is 11 residues long. Germline loops: CDR1 SQVTM, CDR2 ANQGSEA. Trimming took 7 bases from V and 8 from J, leaving 11 bases between them. CDR3 bases: TGCAGCGCCCTTGAGGGTGGGGAGCTGTTTTTT. Translation gives CSALEGGELFF.

CDR3 loop: CASKGPHRTDTQYF. The CDR3 DNA is TGTGCCAGCAAGGGACCTCACCGCACAGATACGCAGTATTTT. The chain is built from TRBV28 and TRBJ2-3, with D perhaps assigned TRBD1 or TRBD2 (5 bases each). Germline CDR1 MDHEN, CDR2 SYDVKM. This CDR3 contains 14 residues. The V end was cut by 7 bases, the J end by 1 base, with 12 bases between.

The chain carries TRBV19 and TRBJ1-5, with no clear D. The CDR3 totals 12 residues. V was pared by 7 bases and J by 9 bases, with 13 bases between. Germline CDR1 is LNHDA and CDR2 is SQIVND (reference sequence). The CDR3 region has the DNA TGTGCCAGTACGGTCTTTGGGTCGCCCCAGCATTTT. It is translated as CASTVFGSPQHF. The full variable domain, with the rest looked up from reference TRBV19 and TRBJ1-5, is DGGITQSPKYLFRKEGQNVTLSCEQNLNHDAMYWYRQDPGQGLRLIYYSQIVNDFQKGDIAEGYSVSREKKESFPLTVTSAQKNPTAFYLCASTVFGSPQHFGDGTRLSIL.

CDR3 loop: CASSPQLISGSTDTQYF. In nucleotides, the CDR3 is TGTGCCAGTAGTCCGCAACTCATTAGCGGGAGCACAGATACGCAGTATTTT. The V call is TRBV19, the J call TRBJ2-3, with 7 nucleotides matching TRBD2. The V and J ends lost 5 bases and 0 bases, in that order; junction bases with no gene match: 11. This CDR3 is 17 amino acids long. The germline CDR1 and CDR2 sequences are LNHDA and SQIVND (reference sequence). Full variable domain (rest looked up from reference TRBV19 and TRBJ2-3): DGGITQSPKYLFRKEGQNVTLSCEQNLNHDAMYWYRQDPGQGLRLIYYSQIVNDFQKGDIAEGYSVSREKKESFPLTVTSAQKNPTAFYLCASSPQLISGSTDTQYFGPGTRLTVL.

This chain joins TRBV5-1 and TRBJ2-1, with 9 bases fitting TRBD1. V trimming: 2 bases; J trimming: 1 base; junction bases outside the gene matches: 1. The CDR3 totals 15 residues. Looked up from germline, CDR1 is SGHRS and CDR2 is YFSETQ. The CDR3 protein is CASSFGQGSYNEQFF. DNA of the CDR3: TGCGCCAGCAGCTTCGGACAGGGGTCCTACAATGAGCAGTTCTTC.

CDR3 region: CASSPPSGPNEKLFF. Here the CDR3 DNA reads TGTGCCAGCTCACCACCGTCAGGGCCAAATGAAAAACTGTTTTTT. The J gene is TRBJ1-4, the V gene TRBV18; maybe TRBD1 (5 bases). V was cut by 0 bases and J by 5 bases, with 10 bases left in between. This CDR3 comprises 15 residues. Germline CDR1 and CDR2: KGHSH and LQKENI.

The V call is TRBV14, the J call TRBJ2-5; D ambiguous. The CDR3 totals 16 residues. Germline V lookup: CDR1 SGHDN, CDR2 FVKESK. V lost 0 bases, J lost 5 bases, and 16 bases lay in between. CDR3: CASSQDSRPTVETQYF. The CDR3 DNA reads TGTGCCAGCAGCCAAGATTCGAGGCCCACGGTGGAGACCCAGTACTTC. Together with reference TRBV14 and TRBJ2-5, the CDR3 gives the full variable domain: EAGVTQFPSHSVIEKGQTVTLRCDPISGHDNLYWYRRVMGKEIKFLLHFVKESKQDESGMPNNRFLAERTGGTYSTLKVQPAELEDSGVYFCASSQDSRPTVETQYFGPGTRLLVL.

The rearrangement links TRBV9 to TRBJ2-1; a weak D match, TRBD2 (6 bases). Germline V gives CDR1 SGDLS, CDR2 YYNGEE. The CDR3 runs to 15 residues. V lost 4 bases to trimming and J lost 7 bases, with 18 bases between them. In nucleotides, the CDR3 is TGTGCCAGCAGCCAGGGACGCTCCCGGGAGAATGAGCAGTTCTTC. It codes for CASSQGRSRENEQFF. Based on the CDR3 plus reference TRBV9 and TRBJ2-1, the full variable domain is DSGVTQTPKHLITATGQRVTLRCSPRSGDLSVYWYQQSLDQGLQFLIQYYNGEERAKGNILERFSAQQFPDLHSELNLSSLELGDSALYFCASSQGRSRENEQFFGPGTRLTVL.

This clone appeared once. The DNA for the CDR3 is TGTGCCAGCAGTTTATCCCCCGGGACAGGGGGGTTTTGGTCCCAGCATTTT. This encodes CASSLSPGTGGFWSQHF. The chain has TRBV28 and TRBJ1-5; 11 bases are a match to TRBD1. Germline trimming cut 1 base from V and 11 bases from J; bases unmatched to any gene: 13. This CDR3 is built from 17 residues. CDR1 and CDR2 from the germline V gene are MDHEN and SYDVKM.

The chain combines TRBV29-1 with TRBJ1-2; 10 bases are a match to TRBD1. V shed 7 bases, J shed 7 bases, and the junction held 9 bases outside the gene matches. Per germline, CDR1 SQVTM and CDR2 ANQGSEA. CDR3 length: 13 residues. The CDR3 DNA reads as TGCAGCGCCTGGACAGGGGGGGTAGGTGGCTACACCTTC. This sequence encodes CSAWTGGVGGYTF.

V usage is TRBV27 and J usage is TRBJ2-1; the D call may be TRBD1 or TRBD2 (5 bases each). This CDR3 is built from 15 residues. V was cut by 6 bases and J by 0 bases, with 12 bases left in between. Germline values: CDR1 MNHEY, CDR2 SMNVEV (reference sequence). The CDR3 loop reads CASSATADSYNEQFF. CDR3 nucleotides: TGTGCCAGCAGCGCGACAGCGGACTCCTACAATGAGCAGTTCTTC.